These T cell receptor beta chains were read from a single sample in a study of blood T cell repertoires in COVID-19. Data came from immunoSEQ multiplex PCR; TCRdb stores just in-frame clones and leaves some out. Found here are over 120,000 clones, approximately 90% of them singletons; the top ten hold roughly 8%. The sample comprised peripheral blood. Receptor source: a woman aged 45 to 65 with active or convalescent COVID-19. CDR3s include the opening cysteine and the closing phenylalanine or tryptophan. D genes are given only for firm matches. Clone sizes are given selectively: once, few, many, or a class where the clone is expanded.

>NA|TRBJ1-2|NA|TRBV14
CASSPAGVSGYTF
TGTGCCAGCAGCCCCGCGGGGGTGAGTGGCTACACCTTC
>NA|TRBJ1-2|TRBD1|TRBV29-1
CSVGTDNYGYTF
TGCAGCGTGGGGACAGACAACTATGGCTACACCTTC
>NA|TRBJ2-1|NA|TRBV19
CASSIGDFNEQFF
TGTGCCAGTAGTATAGGAGATTTCAATGAGCAGTTCTTC
>NA|TRBJ1-2|NA|TRBV7-9
CASSLPGRGYTF
TGTGCCAGCAGCTTACCCGGTAGAGGCTACACCTTC
>NA|TRBJ2-2|NA|TRBV6-6
CASSYVRRTNTGELFF
TGTGCCAGCAGTTACGTTAGGCGGACGAACACCGGGGAGCTGTTTTTT
>NA|TRBJ2-1|NA|TRBV7-3
CASSLGGKRGSEQFF
TGTGCCAGCAGCTTAGGCGGGAAGCGAGGAAGTGAGCAGTTCTTC
>NA|TRBJ1-2|TRBD1|TRBV7-9
CASSPGTGKSYGYTF
TGTGCCAGCAGCCCCGGGACAGGGAAGAGCTATGGCTACACCTTC
>NA|TRBJ1-4|TRBD1|TRBV28
CASSPGQGPEKLFF
TGTGCCAGCAGTCCGGGACAGGGGCCTGAAAAACTGTTTTTT
>NA|TRBJ2-1|TRBD2|TRBV7-3
CASSLSTSGMQFF
TGTGCCAGCAGCTTATCGACTAGCGGGATGCAGTTCTTC
>medium-sized|TRBJ2-7|NA|TRBV19
CASKSTVSSYEQYF
TGTGCCAGTAAAAGTACAGTAAGCTCCTACGAGCAGTACTTC
>NA|TRBJ2-7|TRBD2|TRBV5-1
CASSFQGPGLGRDEQYF
TGCGCCAGCAGCTTTCAGGGACCGGGACTAGGACGCGACGAGCAGTACTTC
>NA|TRBJ2-2|NA|TRBV7-6
CASSFRAPNTGELFF
TGTGCCAGCAGCTTCAGGGCTCCAAACACCGGGGAGCTGTTTTTT
>NA|TRBJ2-3|TRBD2|TRBV28
CASSSLAESTDTQYF
TGTGCCAGCAGTTCTCTAGCGGAGAGCACAGATACGCAGTATTTT
>NA|TRBJ1-2|NA|TRBV27
CASSPRGFYGYTF
TGTGCCAGCAGCCCCCGGGGGTTCTATGGCTACACCTTC
>NA|TRBJ2-5|NA|TRBV18
CASSPPGGAGETQYF
TGTGCCAGCTCACCACCGGGCGGGGCCGGGGAGACCCAGTACTTC
>NA|TRBJ2-7|NA|TRBV7-8
CASSLRVSDEQYF
TGTGCCAGCAGCTTACGGGTTTCGGACGAGCAGTACTTC
>few|TRBJ1-1|TRBD1|TRBV7-2
CASSLTSPGQAEAFF
TGTGCCAGCAGCTTAACCAGCCCAGGACAGGCCGAAGCTTTCTTT
>NA|TRBJ1-5|NA|TRBV19
CASSSTEGLESNQPQHF
TGTGCCAGTAGCTCCACGGAGGGGCTAGAGAGCAATCAGCCCCAGCATTTT
>NA|TRBJ1-5|NA|TRBV2
CASSEGGRSYPNSNQPQHF
TGTGCCAGCAGTGAAGGAGGGCGGTCTTATCCGAATAGCAATCAGCCCCAGCATTTT
>NA|TRBJ1-1|NA|TRBV29-1
CSVARGPEAFF
TGCAGCGTTGCCAGGGGACCTGAAGCTTTCTTT
>once|TRBJ2-7|NA|TRBV6-2/TRBV6-3
CASSGSYEQYF
TGTGCCAGCAGTGGGAGCTACGAGCAGTACTTC
>NA|TRBJ1-5|NA|TRBV4-3
CASSQERHPNQPQHF
TGCGCCAGCAGCCAGGAAAGACACCCCAATCAGCCCCAGCATTTT
>NA|TRBJ1-1|NA|TRBV27
CASSLVPPIEWNTEAFF
TGTGCCAGCAGTTTAGTCCCCCCGATAGAATGGAACACTGAAGCTTTCTTT
>NA|TRBJ2-3|TRBD2|TRBV7-9
CASSPRGLAGADTQYF
TGTGCCAGCAGCCCTCGGGGACTAGCGGGAGCAGATACGCAGTATTTT
>NA|TRBJ2-5|TRBD2|TRBV10-2
CASRLGLQETQYF
TGCGCCAGTAGATTGGGACTACAAGAGACCCAGTACTTC
>NA|TRBJ2-3|NA|TRBV6-2/TRBV6-3
CASSYSAGSRGDTQYF
TGTGCCAGCAGTTACTCTGCGGGGTCGAGAGGAGATACGCAGTATTTT
>NA|TRBJ1-5|TRBD1|TRBV7-2
CASSPGGLSNQPQHF
TGTGCCAGCAGCCCAGGGGGACTCAGCAATCAGCCCCAGCATTTT
>NA|TRBJ1-4|NA|TRBV7-2
CASSFNSGVWDGTNEKLFF
TGTGCCAGCAGCTTTAATTCAGGGGTGTGGGATGGCACTAATGAAAAACTGTTTTTT
>NA|TRBJ1-2|NA|TRBV11-2
CASHSGGRDYGYTF
TGTGCCAGCCACTCCGGTGGCAGGGACTATGGCTACACCTTC
>NA|TRBJ1-5|NA|TRBV19
CASSTGGARDQPQHF
TGTGCCAGTAGTACCGGGGGGGCCCGGGATCAGCCCCAGCATTTT
>NA|TRBJ2-7|NA|TRBV2
CASSERVGAYEQYF
TGTGCCAGCAGTGAACGGGTAGGGGCCTACGAGCAGTACTTC
>NA|TRBJ1-3|TRBD1|TRBV28
CASSEGDRGRSGNTIYF
TGTGCCAGCAGTGAGGGGGACAGGGGCCGCTCTGGAAACACCATATATTTT
>many|TRBJ2-1|NA|TRBV14
CASSRLVGSEQFF
TGTGCCAGCAGCCGGCTAGTAGGAAGTGAGCAGTTCTTC
>NA|TRBJ1-1|NA|TRBV5-1
CASSLEPPLNTEAFF
TGCGCCAGCAGCTTGGAGCCGCCCCTGAACACTGAAGCTTTCTTT
>NA|TRBJ2-3|TRBD1|TRBV29-1
CSVLDRATDTQYF
TGCAGCGTGCTGGACAGGGCTACAGATACGCAGTATTTT
>NA|TRBJ2-5|NA|TRBV5-1
CASSLGAVQETQYF
TGCGCCAGCAGCTTGGGGGCAGTCCAAGAGACCCAGTACTTC
>NA|TRBJ2-6|NA|TRBV27
CASSFRSSGANVLTF
TGTGCCAGCAGTTTCAGGTCCTCTGGGGCCAACGTCCTGACTTTC